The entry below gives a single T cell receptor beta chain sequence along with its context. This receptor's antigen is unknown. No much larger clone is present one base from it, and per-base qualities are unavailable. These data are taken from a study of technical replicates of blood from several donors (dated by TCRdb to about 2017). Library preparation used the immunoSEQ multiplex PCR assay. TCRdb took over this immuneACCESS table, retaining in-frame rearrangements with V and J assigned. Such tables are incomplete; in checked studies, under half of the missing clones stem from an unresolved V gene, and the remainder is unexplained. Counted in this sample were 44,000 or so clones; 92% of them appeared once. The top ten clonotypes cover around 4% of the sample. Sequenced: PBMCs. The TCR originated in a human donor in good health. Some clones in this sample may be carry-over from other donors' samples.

The CDR3 is CSVEGLPDTQYF. The DNA is as follows: TGCAGCGTGGAGGGGTTGCCAGATACGCAGTATTTT. The chain is made from TRBV29-1 and TRBJ2-3; TRBD2 could be the D gene, as 6 bases match. The CDR3 runs 12 amino acids, cysteine and phenylalanine included. Only the CDR3 DNA is retained, 36 bases long and in frame from the first base. At the junction V is shortened by 6 bases and J by 4 bases, with 11 bases in between. Based on the germline V gene, the CDR1 and CDR2 sequences are SQVTM and ANQGSEA.